The 10 T cell receptor beta chains presented below share a single source sample, sequenced in a study of blood T cell repertoires in COVID-19. The method was immunoSEQ multiplex PCR; TCRdb's version includes in-frame clones alone and lacks a portion of them. The table lists over 130,000 clones, 80% to 90% of them singletons, with about 11% in the top ten. The sample was peripheral blood. Receptors were obtained from a man aged 55 to 70 with active or convalescent COVID-19.

The chain carries TRBV9 and TRBJ2-7, with 11 nucleotides matching TRBD2. This CDR3 region has 15 residues. The ends lost 4 bases at V and 6 bases at J; junction bases unmatched: 9. Germline CDR1 SGDLS, CDR2 YYNGEE. The CDR3 spells CASSPQLAGVSEQYF. CDR3 in DNA: TGTGCCAGCAGCCCCCAACTAGCGGGAGTAAGCGAGCAGTACTTC.

The chain uses TRBV9 and TRBJ1-1, with D possibly being TRBD1 (5 bases). Trimming pared 0 bases from V and 0 bases from J, leaving 9 bases between. Germline CDR1 SGDLS, CDR2 YYNGEE. The CDR3 totals 15 residues. The CDR3 DNA sequence: TGTGCCAGCAGCGTAGCCGGGGGGATGAACACTGAAGCTTTCTTT. Its protein is CASSVAGGMNTEAFF.

This chain links TRBV7-3 with TRBJ2-7, with 11 bases aligning to TRBD2. The V gene end was trimmed by 0 bases and the J gene end by 4 bases; junction bases not matched to a gene: 5. The germline V gene encodes CDR1 SGHTA and CDR2 FQGTGA. The CDR3 extends over 16 amino acids. CDR3 amino acids: CASSLTGASGRYEQYF. The CDR3 DNA reads as TGTGCCAGCAGCTTAACGGGGGCTAGCGGGAGGTACGAGCAGTACTTC.

The genes are TRBV7-6 and TRBJ2-7, with D possibly TRBD1 on 6 matching bases. This CDR3 region has 17 residues. The germline V gene has CDR1 SGHVS and CDR2 FNYEAQ. V dropped 1 base and J dropped 0 bases, with 16 bases sitting between them. The CDR3 DNA sequence: TGTGCCAGCAGCTTAGGGGCCGGGACAACCTCCTCCTACGAGCAGTACTTC. Protein: CASSLGAGTTSSYEQYF.

The chain recombines TRBV6-5 with TRBJ1-3, with D unresolved. The V end was cut by 6 bases, the J end by 1 base, with 10 bases between. Germline V gene sequence: CDR1 MNHEY, CDR2 SVGAGI. The CDR3 extends over 14 amino acids. This CDR3 is CASSPQVSGNTIYF. The CDR3 DNA reads as TGTGCCAGCAGCCCCCAGGTGTCTGGAAACACCATATATTTT.

This chain uses TRBV5-1 with TRBJ2-5; 7 bases line up with TRBD2. Germline CDR1 reads SGHRS; CDR2 reads YFSETQ. This CDR3 is 12 amino acids long. Trimming took 3 bases from V and 4 from J; bases not matched to a gene: 0. CDR3 DNA: TGCGCCAGCAGCTCGGGGGGAGAGACCCAGTACTTC. This encodes CASSSGGETQYF.

This clone is a singleton in its sample. The CDR3 bases are TGTGCCAGCAGTTACTCGGACAGGGGATTCCATGAAGCTTTCTTT. Translated, it gives CASSYSDRGFHEAFF. The chain links TRBV6-5 to TRBJ1-1; 9 bases align to TRBD1. J gave up 7 bases and V 0 bases, and 6 bases lay outside the gene matches. The CDR3 extends over 15 amino acids. Germline V lookup: CDR1 MNHEY, CDR2 SVGAGI.

This clone was detected once. This sequence joins TRBV4-1 and TRBJ2-3; a weak D match, TRBD2 (7 bases). Germline-derived CDR1 and CDR2 are MGHRA and YSYEKL. V lost 2 bases to trimming and J lost 2 bases, with 20 bases between them. This CDR3 has 18 amino acids. The CDR3 spells CASSQRGGGLPYTDTQYF. CDR3 bases: TGCGCCAGCAGCCAACGAGGGGGGGGACTCCCATACACAGATACGCAGTATTTT.

The chain recombines TRBV7-9 with TRBJ1-2; 7 nucleotides match TRBD1. V shed 10 bases and J 7 bases; nucleotides not matched to a gene: 9. The CDR3 sequence is 12 residues long. Germline CDR1 reads SEHNR; CDR2 reads FQNEAQ (reference sequence). The CDR3 DNA sequence: TGTGCCACTCTGGAGGGGGCAGGTGGCTACACCTTC. Residues: CATLEGAGGYTF.

Only a few counts were recorded for this clone. The chain carries TRBV3-1 (or the pseudogene TRBV3-2) and TRBJ2-7; D is unresolved. Trimming pared 8 bases from V and 5 bases from J, leaving 16 bases between. The germline V gene encodes CDR1 LGHDT and CDR2 YNNKEL (reference sequence). This CDR3 is 13 amino acids long. The CDR3 DNA follows: TGTGCCAGCGTGGGCAGCTACATTGACGAGCAGTACTTC. Translating it yields CASVGSYIDEQYF.